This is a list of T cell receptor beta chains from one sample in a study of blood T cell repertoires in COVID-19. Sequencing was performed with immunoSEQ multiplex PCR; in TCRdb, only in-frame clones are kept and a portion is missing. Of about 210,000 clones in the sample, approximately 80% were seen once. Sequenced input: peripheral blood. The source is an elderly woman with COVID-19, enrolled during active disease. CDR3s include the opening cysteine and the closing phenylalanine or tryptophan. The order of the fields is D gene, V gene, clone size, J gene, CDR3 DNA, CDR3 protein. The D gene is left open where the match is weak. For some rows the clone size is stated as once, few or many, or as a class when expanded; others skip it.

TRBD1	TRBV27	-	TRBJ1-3	TGTGCCAGCAGCGCTGGACAGGGAATATCTGGAAACACCATATATTTT	CASSAGQGISGNTIYF
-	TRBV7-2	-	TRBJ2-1	TGTGCCAGCAGCCCCCCTTACGCGGCGCAGTTCTTC	CASSPPYAAQFF
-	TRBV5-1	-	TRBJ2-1	TGCGCCAGCAGCTCGGCAGGGGACTCCTACAATGAGCAGTTCTTC	CASSSAGDSYNEQFF
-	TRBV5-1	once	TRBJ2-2	TGCGCCAGCAGCTTGGGAGGACTGACTACCGGGGAGCTGTTTTTT	CASSLGGLTTGELFF
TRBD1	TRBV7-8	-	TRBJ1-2	TGTGCCAGCAGCTTAGCGGGCCCGACAGGGGAGCATGGCTACACCTTC	CASSLAGPTGEHGYTF
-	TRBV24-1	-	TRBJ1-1	TGTGCCACCAGTGATTCGAAACAGGTCGTTAACACTGAAGCTTTCTTT	CATSDSKQVVNTEAFF
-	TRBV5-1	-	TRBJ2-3	TGCGCCAGCAGCCCTGGGGGGATTGTGGATACGCAGTATTTT	CASSPGGIVDTQYF
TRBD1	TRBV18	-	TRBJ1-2	TGTGCCAGCTCAGGGACAGATTATGGCTACACCTTC	CASSGTDYGYTF
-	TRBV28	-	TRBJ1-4	TGTGCCAGCAGTTTGCAACTCTTAGTCCAGCTAACGGGTAATCCTAATGAAAAACTGTTTTTT	CASSLQLLVQLTGNPNEKLFF
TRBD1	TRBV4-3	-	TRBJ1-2	TGCGCCAGCAGCCGAAAACAGGGGTTGAGCTACACCTTC	CASSRKQGLSYTF
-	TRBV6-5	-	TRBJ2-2	TGTGCCAGCAGGGCACGGGAGACCGGGGAGCTGTTTTTT	CASRARETGELFF
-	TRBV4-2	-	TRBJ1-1	TGTGCCAGCAGCCAGCGACTGGGTGTGAACACTGAAGCTTTCTTT	CASSQRLGVNTEAFF
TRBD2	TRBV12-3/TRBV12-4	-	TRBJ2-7	TGTGCCAGCAGTTTAAGGACTAGCTACGAGCAGTACTTC	CASSLRTSYEQYF
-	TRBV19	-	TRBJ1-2	TGTGCCAGTAGTATAGATCCCCAGGGAGGCGGCTACACCTTC	CASSIDPQGGGYTF
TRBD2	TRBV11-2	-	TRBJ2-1	TGTGCCAGCAGTCGGACTAGCGGGGGACTAGACTACAATGAGCAGTTCTTC	CASSRTSGGLDYNEQFF
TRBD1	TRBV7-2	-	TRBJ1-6	TGTGCCAGCAGTTCCAGGGGGCGGTTCTCACCCCTCCACTTT	CASSSRGRFSPLHF
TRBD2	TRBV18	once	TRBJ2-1	TGTGCCAGCTCACCTAGCGGGGGGGCCTCCTACAATGAGCAGTTCTTC	CASSPSGGASYNEQFF
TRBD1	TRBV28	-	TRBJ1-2	TGTGCCAGCAGCGACCCCCCCCCGGGACAGGGAAGGAACGGCTACACCTTC	CASSDPPPGQGRNGYTF
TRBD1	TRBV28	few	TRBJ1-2	TGTGCCAGCACGGACAGGGGTTTGTTCGGTGGCTACACCTTC	CASTDRGLFGGYTF
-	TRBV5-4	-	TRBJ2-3	TGTGCCAGCAGCCCCACGGGGTCGGGCGCAGATACGCAGTATTTT	CASSPTGSGADTQYF
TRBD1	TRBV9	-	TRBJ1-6	TGTGCCAGCAGCCCATCGGGACAGGGGATAAATTCACCCCTCCACTTT	CASSPSGQGINSPLHF
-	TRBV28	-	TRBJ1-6	TGTGCCAGCAGTTTAAGCGGGAATTCACCCCTCCACTTT	CASSLSGNSPLHF
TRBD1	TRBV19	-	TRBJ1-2	TGTGCCAGTACCCCTGACAGGGGTTTCGACTACACCTTC	CASTPDRGFDYTF
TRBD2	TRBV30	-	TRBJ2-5	TGTGCCTGGAGATTAGCGGGGGGGCCGCGTGGGGAGACCCAGTACTTC	CAWRLAGGPRGETQYF
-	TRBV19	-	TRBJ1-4	TGTGCCAGCGTCCCCGAACCCCACGGTGAAAAACTGTTTTTT	CASVPEPHGEKLFF
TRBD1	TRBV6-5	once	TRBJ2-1	TGTGCCAGCAGTTTCAGACCGGGACAGGGGCCAAATGAGCAGTTCTTC	CASSFRPGQGPNEQFF
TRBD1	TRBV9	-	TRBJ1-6	TGTGCCAGCAGCGTAGGGACAGGGGTTTTTCCCTATAATTCACCCCTCCACTTT	CASSVGTGVFPYNSPLHF
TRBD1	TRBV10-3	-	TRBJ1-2	TGTGCCATCAACCCCTCCGGGACAGGGGTCTATGGCTACACCTTC	CAINPSGTGVYGYTF